The clone carrying this TCR beta chain was seen more than once but under ten times. The antigen is undetermined. The treatment: oral pan-JAK inhibitor, 5-10 mg twice daily. Cell sorting on a FACSAria was used to separate CD4+ and CD8+ T cells from the PBMCs. cDNA prepared by RNA extraction and subsequent reverse transcription served as the template for sequencing. Produced via immunoSEQ multiplex PCR; TCRdb's table is partial and in-frame only. This table has about 120,000 clones, around 54% appearing once. The source of the sample is a study of CD8+ T cells in alopecia areata. Study as a whole: Those treated were given oral tofacitinib at 5 to 10 mg twice daily. Treated patients received severity scores based on the percentage of scalp area affected. General study results and limits: Treatment with tofacitinib significantly lowered scalp clonality and reduced expanded CD8+ clones among the top 100.

V lost 7 bases to trimming and J lost 7 bases, with 16 bases between them. The CDR3 is 13 amino acids. Germline loops: CDR1 SGHTA, CDR2 FQGNSA. The sequence was collected from a human donor with alopecia areata. Sequenced here: CD4+ T cells sorted from blood, sampled at week 24, from a patient treated with tofacitinib. The chain is built from TRBV7-2 and TRBJ1-1; D unresolved. This CDR3 reads CASTRTGIVEAFF. The DNA for the CDR3 is TGTGCCAGCACCAGGACGGGAATAGTTGAAGCTTTCTTT.